The present T cell receptor beta chain was sequenced within a study of molecular identifiers for immune sequencing clone quantification. Across the whole study: The replicates split RNA from about 20,000 or 100,000 naive CD8 cells five ways and sequenced four.

TCRdb re-analysed the PCR reads in MiXCR, keeping a single row per CDR3 protein. This sample yields 85,000 to 95,000 distinct CDR3 sequences, of which under 20% are seen a single time; roughly 0.85% belongs to the top ten. The CDR3 runs 15 residues. Germline CDR1 MNHNY, CDR2 SVGAGI (reference sequence). V was cut by 2 bases and J by 6 bases, with 16 bases left in between. Study-level findings and limits: Spiked Jurkat TCR RNA from one cell was reportedly detectable among some 1 million naive cells.

There are many counts of this clonotype. Its antigen is unknown. Sequencing was carried out using naive CD8+ T cells from blood, with Jurkat cell RNA spiked in. Noted subset: FACS-sorted CD8+CD4-CCR7+CD45RA+ naive T cells. The chain uses TRBV6-6 and TRBJ1-2; no clear D gene. This TCR derives from a human donor in good health. Some libraries in this study had Jurkat cell RNA spiked in. The CDR3 protein is CASSYPTTDGNGYTF. The CDR3 region has the DNA TGTGCCAGCAGTTACCCCACCACGGACGGAAATGGCTACACCTTC.